These 25 T cell receptor beta chains originate from one sample sequenced in a study of blood T cells in healthy people across ages (dated by TCRdb to between 2014 and 2017). The library was produced with 5' RACE. Sequencing relied on an Illumina HiSeq 2500. A second roughly 6 to 11 cycle PCR used a sample-barcoded 5' primer and a J-beta primer mix. TCRdb reran the public reads through fastp at Q25 and MiXCR, keeping productive beta chains. Entries are consolidated by CDR3 protein sequence, retaining the most common genes and DNA. This sample gives 350,000 to 450,000 distinct CDR3 sequences in total; roughly half of them show up just once. Jointly, the top ten make up 45% to 65% of the sample. The sequenced sample consisted of blood. Source of these receptors: a man in his 60s in good health.

A single count supports this clonotype. V and J are TRBV14 and TRBJ2-5, with 7 positions matching TRBD1. V lost 3 bases to trimming and J lost 1 base; unmatched junction nucleotides: 5. The CDR3 has 15 amino acids. Germline V gene lookup returns CDR1 SGHDN and CDR2 FVKESK. As DNA, the CDR3 is TGTGCCAGCAGCCACCCGAGGGACAGCCAAGAGACCCAGTACTTC. It codes for CASSHPRDSQETQYF.

This clonotype showed up just a few times. The V gene is TRBV28, the J gene TRBJ1-2; tentative D call: TRBD1 (5 bases). The ends were cut back, 6 bases at V and 8 bases at J, with 16 bases in the middle. CDR3 length: 13 residues. Germline V gene lookup returns CDR1 MDHEN and CDR2 SYDVKM. The CDR3 DNA sequence: TGTGCCAGCAGAACCGCCCGGGGGGACGGCTACACCTTC. Protein product: CASRTARGDGYTF.

This clonotype was observed at least ten times. V is TRBV12-3 or TRBV12-4 and J is TRBJ2-7, with 8 bases that match TRBD1. The CDR3 has 14 residues. Trimming at V came to 5 bases and at J to 3 bases, leaving 6 bases not matched to a gene. This CDR3 is CASSTGTGFYEQYF. In DNA, the CDR3 is TGTGCCAGCAGTACCGGGACAGGATTCTACGAGCAGTACTTC.

The chain links TRBV10-3 to TRBJ1-2; TRBD1 agrees at 7 bases. CDR1 is ENHRY, CDR2 SYGVKD, per germline. The CDR3 spans 14 residues. Unmatched junction bases numbered 8, after V lost 6 bases and J lost 4 bases. CDR3 DNA: TGTGCCATCAGAGGGGGGGACAGCAGCTATGGCTACACCTTC. The encoded protein is CAIRGGDSSYGYTF.

The rearrangement uses TRBV7-9 and TRBJ1-1, with D unresolved. Germline CDR1 SEHNR, CDR2 FQNEAQ (reference sequence). V was trimmed by 4 bases and J by 1 base, leaving 7 bases between them. The CDR3 is 13 residues long. The CDR3 sequence is CASSYGRNTEAFF. The DNA for the CDR3 is TGTGCCAGCAGCTACGGCAGGAACACTGAAGCTTTCTTT.

The gene calls are TRBV20-1 and TRBJ2-1, with 9 bases aligning to TRBD2. V lost 5 bases, J lost 5 bases, and 13 bases stayed unmatched. CDR3 length equals 16 residues. CDR1 and CDR2 (germline): DFQATT, SNEGSKA (reference sequence). The CDR3 reads CSAPRLGRGGHNEQFF. In DNA form, the CDR3 reads TGCAGTGCTCCCCGCCTGGGGCGGGGGGGTCACAATGAGCAGTTCTTC.

This clonotype occurred once. The chain carries TRBV29-1 and TRBJ2-4; 10 positions agree with TRBD1. The J call could be wrong; TRBJ2-7 is a better fit for the DNA end. Germline values: CDR1 SQVTM, CDR2 ANQGSEA. The CDR3 runs to 12 residues. CDR3 amino acids: CSVDRGADEQYF. Here the CDR3 DNA reads TGCAGCGTGGACAGGGGGGCAGACGAGCAGTACTTC.

The V call is TRBV3-1, the J call TRBJ2-7, with D perhaps matching TRBD2 (5 bases). The V end was cut by 0 bases, the J end by 12 bases, with 21 bases between. The CDR3 extends over 15 amino acids. Looked up from germline, CDR1 is LGHDT and CDR2 is YNNKEL (reference sequence). CDR3 nucleotides: TGTGCCAGCAGCCAAGATGGGCGGGTACAAGAGACCCGGTACTTC. It specifies CASSQDGRVQETRYF.

This sequence joins TRBV6-5 and TRBJ2-7, with D perhaps TRBD1 or TRBD2 (6 bases each). CDR3 length: 16 amino acids. Germline values: CDR1 MNHEY, CDR2 SVGAGI. Trimming took 2 bases from V and 7 from J, leaving 21 bases between them. This chain's CDR3 is CASSYQGGGSYNEQYF. Written as DNA, the CDR3 is TGTGCCAGCAGTTACCAAGGGGGAGGCTCCTACAATGAGCAGTACTTC.

This clonotype has just one count. A read error may produce the germline difference seen at one junction end. The chain joins TRBV5-1 to TRBJ1-2; 9 bases are a match to TRBD1. CDR1 SGHRS and CDR2 YFSETQ come from the germline V gene. The CDR3 is made up of 16 amino acids. The chain's CDR3 is CASSLVPGQGRDGYTF. The CDR3, as DNA: TGCGCCAGCAGCCTCGTCCCGGGACAGGGTAGGGATGGTTACACCTTC.

The gene calls are TRBV7-8 and TRBJ2-7; 8 bases match TRBD2. The germline gives CDR1 SGHVS, CDR2 FQNEAQ. There are 16 residues in the CDR3. V dropped 0 bases and J dropped 2; count of bases not matched to a gene: 6. The CDR3 region is CASSLARGDLTYEQYF. The CDR3 DNA sequence: TGTGCCAGCAGCTTAGCGCGGGGGGATCTAACCTACGAGCAGTACTTC.

The genes are TRBV12-3 or TRBV12-4 and TRBJ2-3; TRBD1 agrees at 11 bases. This CDR3 region has 14 residues. V dropped 6 bases and J dropped 7; count of bases not matched to a gene: 6. In DNA form, the CDR3 reads TGTGCCAGCAGCCGGGACAGGGGGTTGTATACGCAGTATTTT. Translation: CASSRDRGLYTQYF.

Only a few counts were recorded for this clonotype. The chain uses TRBV5-1 and TRBJ2-3, with D perhaps TRBD1 (5 bases). CDR3 length equals 16 residues. The germline V gene encodes CDR1 SGHRS and CDR2 YFSETQ. Trimming left V 2 bases short and J 1 base short, with 14 bases between. CDR3 protein: CASSLTPLGGTDTQYF. The CDR3 DNA follows: TGCGCCAGCAGCTTAACCCCTCTAGGGGGCACAGATACGCAGTATTTT.

V usage is TRBV24-1 and J usage is TRBJ2-4, with TRBD1 identical over 7 bases. The better agreement between TRBJ2-5 and the DNA end casts doubt on the J call. The germline CDR1 and CDR2 sequences are KGHDR and SFDVKD. This CDR3 has 15 amino acids. The CDR3 spells CATSDAGTAQETQYF. Written as DNA, the CDR3 is TGTGCCACCAGTGATGCAGGGACAGCACAAGAGACCCAGTACTTC.

This clonotype showed up many times. The chain links TRBV7-9 to TRBJ2-7; no firm D call. V lost 5 bases to trimming and J lost 2 bases, with 10 bases between them. This CDR3 contains 13 residues. Germline lookup yields CDR1 SEHNR and CDR2 FQNEAQ (reference sequence). The CDR3 is CASSPISTYEQYF. In DNA form, the CDR3 reads TGTGCCAGCAGCCCCATATCTACCTACGAGCAGTACTTC.

The rearrangement links TRBV27 to TRBJ2-1, with D perhaps matching TRBD2 (6 bases). The CDR3 totals 17 residues. V lost 0 bases to trimming and J lost 2 bases, with 14 bases between them. Germline V lookup: CDR1 MNHEY, CDR2 SMNVEV (reference sequence). CDR3 amino acids: CASSLSAASAAYNEQFF. CDR3 bases: TGTGCCAGCAGTTTATCCGCTGCTAGCGCCGCCTACAATGAGCAGTTCTTC.

The chain has TRBV12-3 or TRBV12-4 and TRBJ2-1; TRBD2 agrees at 16 bases. After removal of 7 bases from V and 9 bases from J, the junction contained 6 bases not matched to a gene. CDR3 size: 15 residues. CDR3: CASTPGTSGGGEQFF. DNA for the CDR3: TGTGCCAGCACTCCCGGGACTAGCGGGGGGGGTGAGCAGTTCTTC.

The rearrangement uses TRBV20-1 and TRBJ1-1, with D maybe TRBD1 (5 bases). Germline CDR1 DFQATT, CDR2 SNEGSKA (reference sequence). V lost 1 base and J lost 3, with 15 bases in between. The CDR3 has 15 amino acids. CDR3 DNA sequence: TGCAGTGCTAGAGCCCCACAAGGGGTCGACACTGAAGCTTTCTTT. Amino acid sequence: CSARAPQGVDTEAFF.

In its sample, this clonotype was seen a few times. In DNA form, the CDR3 reads TGTGCCAGCAACCGGGACAGGGGGACTCCAAGGGAGCAGTACTTC. Residues: CASNRDRGTPREQYF. V is TRBV6-5 and J is TRBJ2-5; 11 bases fit TRBD1. The CDR3 is 15 residues long. The germline V gene encodes CDR1 MNHEY and CDR2 SVGAGI. With 7 bases clipped from V and 11 bases from J, the junction kept 15 bases outside the gene matches.

This clonotype was seen many times. The CDR3 DNA sequence: TGCAGTGCTAGCCACCCCCTAGCGGGGTACACAGATACGCAGTATTTT. Its protein is CSASHPLAGYTDTQYF. V gene TRBV20-1 combines with J gene TRBJ2-3, with 9 positions matching TRBD2. Losses at the gene ends were 3 bases for V and 2 bases for J; bases not matched to a gene: 9. Germline-derived CDR1 and CDR2 are DFQATT and SNEGSKA (reference sequence). This CDR3 has 16 amino acids.

The rearrangement uses TRBV7-2 and TRBJ1-4; 7 nucleotides match TRBD1. The V and J ends lost 5 bases and 2 bases, in that order; junction bases with no gene match: 5. Germline V gene sequence: CDR1 SGHTA, CDR2 FQGNSA. This CDR3 is 15 amino acids long. The CDR3 here is CASSKDRVTNEKLFF. The CDR3 DNA reads TGTGCCAGCAGCAAAGACAGGGTGACTAATGAAAAACTGTTTTTT. Complete variable domain (other parts from reference TRBV7-2 and TRBJ1-4): GAGVSQSPSNKVTEKGKDVELRCDPISGHTALYWYRQSLGQGLEFLIYFQGNSAPDKSGLPSDRFSAERTGGSVSTLTIQRTQQEDSAVYLCASSKDRVTNEKLFFGSGTQLSVL.

About this clonotype: One end of the junction fails to match germline, which may point to a read error. V usage is TRBV4-3 and J usage is TRBJ2-5; D gene unclear. CDR1 and CDR2 from the germline V gene are LGHNA and YSLEER. This CDR3 spans 15 amino acids. The CDR3 sequence is CAGSQELRGLETQYF. The CDR3, as DNA: TGCGCCGGCAGCCAAGAGTTGAGAGGTTTAGAGACCCAGTACTTC.

This sequence joins TRBV12-3 or TRBV12-4 and TRBJ2-7; the match to TRBD1 covers 7 bases. The J call may be incorrect, as the DNA end agrees better with TRBJ2-5. The CDR3 consists of 15 residues. DNA for the CDR3: TGTGCCAGCAGTTCCCAAGCCAGGGGGTTAGGGACCCAGTACTTC. Translation gives CASSSQARGLGTQYF.

This clonotype was seen a handful of times. The chain combines TRBV11-2 with TRBJ2-7; D gene unclear. Between the trimmed V and J ends, which lost 1 base and 3 bases, there was a span of 13 bases. The CDR3 totals 15 residues. The germline gives CDR1 SGHAT, CDR2 FQNNGV. The CDR3 bases are TGTGCCAGCAGCTTAGGGGTTGGATGGGACTACGAGCAGTACTTC. It encodes CASSLGVGWDYEQYF.

The V call is TRBV20-1, the J call TRBJ2-1, with a tentative D call TRBD1 (6 bases). There are 15 residues in the CDR3. CDR1 is DFQATT, CDR2 SNEGSKA, per germline (reference sequence). Trimming removed 3 bases at V and 5 bases at J, with 17 bases between. The CDR3 protein is CSARGPGQKNNEQFF. The CDR3 nucleotides are TGCAGTGCTAGGGGCCCTGGACAGAAAAACAATGAGCAGTTCTTC.